This paragraph covers one TCR beta chain sequence. As yet, its antigen is unknown. Sorted-subset replicate PCRs used 200 ng of genomic DNA. This amount corresponded to 30,000 to 35,000 T cell genomes. The protocol was immunoSEQ multiplex PCR, while the TCRdb copy is restricted to in-frame clones and leaves out a portion. The sample has 780,000 or so clones, 72% seen once; the top ten hold over 1.5%. The record originates from a study of shared clonotypes between healthy human individuals. CD4+ cell separation produced CD45RA+ naive and CD45RA-negative memory subsets. Study-level results: Sorted-subset samples were not fully sequenced, rarefaction indicated.

Germline V gives CDR1 SGHRS, CDR2 YFSETQ. V dropped 2 bases and J dropped 2; count of bases not matched to a gene: 3. The CDR3 contains 14 residues. J is TRBJ1-2 and V is TRBV5-1, with 7 bases fitting TRBD1. This receptor was obtained from a woman aged 25-40 years in good health. What was sequenced was memory CD4+ T cells sorted from blood. This sample's subset: CD45RA-negative fraction. This CDR3 is CASSFGTVNYGYTF. CDR3 sequence (DNA): TGCGCCAGCAGCTTTGGGACAGTAAACTATGGCTACACCTTC.